Below are 18 T cell receptor beta chains sequenced from a single sample in a study of beta chain features in type 1 diabetes. Findings and limits, study-wide: Type 1 diabetes patients showed a moderate but significant shortening of TCRB CDR3s in all four CD4+ subsets.

Expressed TCRB transcripts got sequenced, as all isolated RNA was reverse transcribed. Profiled with immunoSEQ multiplex PCR; TCRdb holds only in-frame clones, not every one. The sample gives 640,000 or so clones, over 12% of which show up once; approximately 0.042% is in the top ten. These receptors' antigens are unknown. Input material: naive CD4+ T cells from blood. Receptors originate from a man younger than 35 with type 1 diabetes.

Only a few counts were recorded for this clone. The genes are TRBV11-3 and TRBJ2-2, with D perhaps assigned TRBD1 or TRBD2 (6 bases each). The CDR3 covers 15 residues. Germline CDR1 is SGHNT and CDR2 is YENEEA. V gave up 5 bases and J gave up 7 bases, with 17 bases separating them. CDR3 in amino acids: CASSPTPGGIGELFF. DNA of the CDR3: TGTGCCAGCAGCCCGACTCCCGGGGGCATCGGGGAGCTGTTTTTT.

The V and J genes are TRBV7-9 and TRBJ1-1; perhaps TRBD1 as D (6 bases). Per the germline V gene, CDR1 is SEHNR and CDR2 is FQNEAQ (reference sequence). Deletions cut 2 bases from V and 3 bases from J, with 10 bases between. CDR3 length equals 14 residues. CDR3 region: CASSLQGIDTEAFF. The CDR3 DNA sequence: TGTGCCAGCAGCTTACAGGGGATTGACACTGAAGCTTTCTTT.

Only a few counts were recorded for this clone. This chain links TRBV20-1 with TRBJ1-1; D ambiguous. This CDR3 contains 11 residues. CDR1 DFQATT and CDR2 SNEGSKA come from the germline V gene (reference sequence). Trimming shortened V by 6 bases and J by 5 bases, and 10 bases separated the two germline ends. Here the CDR3 DNA reads TGCAGTGCCCAGATGCGGACTGAAGCTTTCTTT. Its protein is CSAQMRTEAFF.

V is TRBV30 and J is TRBJ1-1, with D possibly TRBD1 on 6 matching bases. Trimming took 4 bases from V and 5 from J, leaving 17 bases between them. The germline CDR1 and CDR2 sequences are GTSNPN and SVGIG (reference sequence). The CDR3 has 14 amino acids. CDR3 in amino acids: CAWKGSGVRTEAFF. The CDR3 nucleotides read TGTGCCTGGAAAGGTTCAGGGGTCAGGACTGAAGCTTTCTTT.

The gene calls are TRBV9 and TRBJ1-2; no clear D gene. Per the germline V gene, CDR1 is SGDLS and CDR2 is YYNGEE. The CDR3 length is 14 residues. V lost 3 bases, J lost 4 bases, and 13 bases lay in between. The CDR3 is CASSGRDSGYGYTF. In DNA, the CDR3 is TGTGCCAGCAGCGGAAGGGATAGCGGCTATGGCTACACCTTC. The whole variable domain, remainder taken from reference TRBV9 and TRBJ1-2, is DSGVTQTPKHLITATGQRVTLRCSPRSGDLSVYWYQQSLDQGLQFLIQYYNGEERAKGNILERFSAQQFPDLHSELNLSSLELGDSALYFCASSGRDSGYGYTFGSGTRLTVV.

This clone has just a few counts. This chain links TRBV15 with TRBJ2-3; D ambiguous. V was shortened by 6 bases and J by 6 bases, with 19 bases between the two germline ends. The CDR3 consists of 15 residues. CDR1 and CDR2 (germline): LNHNV, YYDKDF (reference sequence). The CDR3 DNA follows: TGTGCCACCAGTAAGAGATCGCCTAACATGGATACGCAGTATTTT. Translated: CATSKRSPNMDTQYF.

The chain is built from TRBV29-1 and TRBJ2-5; D might be TRBD2 (6 bases). Trimming took 3 bases from V and 5 from J, leaving 16 bases between them. Germline V gene sequence: CDR1 SQVTM, CDR2 ANQGSEA. The CDR3 sequence is 14 residues long. The CDR3, as DNA: TGCAGCGTTGACGTTAGCGGAGGCTTTGAGACCCAGTACTTC. Translation: CSVDVSGGFETQYF.

This clone was seen only a few times. The chain uses TRBV2 and TRBJ1-1; the D is unclear. This CDR3 region has 14 residues. Germline V gene lookup returns CDR1 SNHLY and CDR2 FYNNEI. V lost 2 bases to trimming and J lost 4 bases, with 11 bases between them. The CDR3 region is CASSELGFGTEAFF. The CDR3 nucleotides read TGTGCCAGCAGTGAACTGGGCTTTGGCACTGAAGCTTTCTTT.

A few counts support this clone. The gene calls are TRBV5-5 and TRBJ1-4; no clear D gene. Germline-derived CDR1 and CDR2 are SGHKS and YYEKEE (reference sequence). This CDR3 contains 15 residues. Trimming removed 0 bases from V and 8 bases from J, with 14 bases in between. In nucleotides, the CDR3 is TGTGCCAGCAGCTTGGAGGGTTCGCTTGGCGAAAAACTGTTTTTT. This codes for CASSLEGSLGEKLFF. The full variable domain, its missing parts supplied by reference TRBV5-5 and TRBJ1-4, is DAGVTQSPTHLIKTRGQQVTLRCSPISGHKSVSWYQQVLGQGPQFIFQYYEKEERGRGNFPDRFSARQFPNYSSELNVNALLLGDSALYLCASSLEGSLGEKLFFGSGTQLSVL.

This clone was counted a few times. The chain recombines TRBV7-2 with TRBJ2-1, with 12 bases aligning to TRBD2. The V gene end was trimmed by 5 bases and the J gene end by 3 bases; junction bases not matched to a gene: 5. Germline assignment: CDR1 SGHTA and CDR2 FQGNSA. CDR3 length: 16 residues. The CDR3 region is CASSEGLAGHYNEQFF. CDR3 nucleotides: TGTGCCAGCAGCGAAGGACTAGCGGGGCACTACAATGAGCAGTTCTTC. The whole variable domain, filled in from reference TRBV7-2 and TRBJ2-1, reads GAGVSQSPSNKVTEKGKDVELRCDPISGHTALYWYRQSLGQGLEFLIYFQGNSAPDKSGLPSDRFSAERTGGSVSTLTIQRTQQEDSAVYLCASSEGLAGHYNEQFFGPGTRLTVL.

The CDR3 nucleotides are TGTGCCAGCAGCTCCGGACTAGCGGGGGTAAATGAGCAGTTCTTC. It encodes CASSSGLAGVNEQFF. The chain carries TRBV7-2 and TRBJ2-1, with 13 positions matching TRBD2. V trimming: 4 bases; J trimming: 7 bases; junction bases outside the gene matches: 4. The germline CDR1 and CDR2 sequences are SGHTA and FQGNSA. The CDR3 runs to 15 residues.

The chain combines TRBV29-1 with TRBJ1-1; no firm D call. Germline V gives CDR1 SQVTM, CDR2 ANQGSEA. This CDR3 has 14 residues. The germline V and J ends were trimmed by 6 bases and 1 base, with 15 bases remaining between them. The CDR3 DNA reads TGCAGCGTCCTCTGGAAGTGGGGGAACACTGAAGCTTTCTTT. Its translation: CSVLWKWGNTEAFF.

The chain couples TRBV7-2 to TRBJ1-2; the D is unclear. CDR3 length: 13 residues. The V gene's germline CDR1 is SGHTA and CDR2 FQGNSA. V lost 2 bases and J 4 bases, leaving 8 bases between the germline ends. CDR3 DNA: TGTGCCAGCAGCTTAATAACAGTCTATGGCTACACCTTC. Protein product: CASSLITVYGYTF.

The CDR3 DNA follows: TGTGCCAGCAGCGTGGAGGACAGGGCGCGCGAGCAGTACTTC. Translated, it gives CASSVEDRAREQYF. The chain combines TRBV9 with TRBJ2-7, with 8 bases fitting TRBD1. The V segment lost 2 bases and the J segment 6 bases; nucleotides outside the gene matches: 7. Germline CDR1 and CDR2: SGDLS and YYNGEE. The CDR3 is 14 residues long.

This clone turned up a few times. A much more abundant neighbour one base away suggests this may be a read error. This chain joins TRBV11-2 and TRBJ2-5; D unclear. Trimming removed 5 bases at V and 0 bases at J, with 1 base between. Germline V gene lookup returns CDR1 SGHAT and CDR2 FQNNGV. The CDR3 has 11 residues. The CDR3 bases are TGTGCCAGCAGCCACCAAGAGACCCAGTACTTC. Its translation is CASSHQETQYF.

The V gene is TRBV18, the J gene TRBJ2-7; D is uncertain. This CDR3 has 12 amino acids. Trimming cost V 2 bases and J 7 bases, with 9 bases left between them. Per germline, CDR1 KGHSH and CDR2 LQKENI. The CDR3 DNA follows: TGTGCCAGCTCACCAGAAGGACGGGAGCAGTACTTC. This encodes CASSPEGREQYF.

In regard to this clone: Other nucleotide sequences in the sample specify the same CDR3. The genes are TRBV6-5 and TRBJ1-5; unclear D gene. This CDR3 comprises 13 residues. CDR1 is MNHEY, CDR2 SVGAGI, per germline. V dropped 0 bases and J dropped 5 bases, with 5 bases sitting between them. CDR3: CASSYSGHQPQHF. The CDR3, as DNA: TGTGCCAGCAGTTACTCAGGGCATCAGCCCCAGCATTTT.

The V gene is TRBV6-5, the J gene TRBJ1-6, with 8 bases identical to TRBD1. V gave up 6 bases and J gave up 8 bases; unmatched junction bases: 6. The CDR3 covers 14 residues. CDR1 is MNHEY and CDR2 is SVGAGI in the germline V gene. The CDR3 loop is CASSRQGRDSPLHF. The DNA of the CDR3 is TGTGCCAGCAGCCGACAGGGGAGGGATTCACCCCTCCACTTT.